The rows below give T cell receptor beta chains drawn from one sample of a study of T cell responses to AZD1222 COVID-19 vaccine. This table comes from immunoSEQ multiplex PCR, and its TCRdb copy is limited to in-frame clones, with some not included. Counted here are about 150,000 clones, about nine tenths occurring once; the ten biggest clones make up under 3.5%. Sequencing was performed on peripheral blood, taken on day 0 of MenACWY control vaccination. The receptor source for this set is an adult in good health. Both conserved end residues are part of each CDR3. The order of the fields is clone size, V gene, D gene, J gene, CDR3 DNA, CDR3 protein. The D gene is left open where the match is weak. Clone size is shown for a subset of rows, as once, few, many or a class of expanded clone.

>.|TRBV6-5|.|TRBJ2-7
TGTGCCAGCAGTTACGGGGTCCTAAGCTCCTACGAGCAGTACTTC
CASSYGVLSSYEQYF
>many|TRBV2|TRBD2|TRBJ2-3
TGTGCCAGCAGTGAATACCAGCGGGGGGCCTACACAGATACGCAGTATTTT
CASSEYQRGAYTDTQYF
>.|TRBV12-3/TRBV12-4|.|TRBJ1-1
TGTGCCAGCACCTGGACACTGAACACTGAAGCTTTCTTT
CASTWTLNTEAFF
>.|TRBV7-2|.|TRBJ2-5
TGTGCCAGCAGCCCCCGGTCGAAAGAGACCCAGTACTTC
CASSPRSKETQYF
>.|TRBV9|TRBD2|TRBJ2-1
TGTGCCAGCAGCGTAGCTGGACTAGGCTACAATGAGCAGTTCTTC
CASSVAGLGYNEQFF
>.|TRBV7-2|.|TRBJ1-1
TGTGCCAGCAGCCACGACCCATCCTTGGCTTTCTTT
CASSHDPSLAFF
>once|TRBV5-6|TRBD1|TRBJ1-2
TGTGCCAGCAGCTTCTCGACAGGGCAAGGCTACACCTTC
CASSFSTGQGYTF
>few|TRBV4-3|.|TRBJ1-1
TGCGCCAGCAGCCCCCAGGGAGGTCTTTCGGTCACTGAAGCTTTCTTT
CASSPQGGLSVTEAFF
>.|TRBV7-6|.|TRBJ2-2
TGTGCCAGCAGCCCCGGGGTCAGGGGGGCAAACACCGGGGAGCTGTTTTTT
CASSPGVRGANTGELFF
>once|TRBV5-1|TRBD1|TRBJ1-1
TGCGCCACCAAACCGGAACAGGGGGCGGAAGCTTTCTTT
CATKPEQGAEAFF
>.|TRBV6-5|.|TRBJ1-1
TGTGCCAGCAGTTACAAGGGGACTGAAGCTTTCTTT
CASSYKGTEAFF
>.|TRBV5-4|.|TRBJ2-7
TGTGCCAGCAGCTTGGGGTCTAGTCCCCACGAGCAGTACTTC
CASSLGSSPHEQYF
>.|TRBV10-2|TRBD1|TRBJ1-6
TGCGCCAGCAGTGAACAGGGGGCGCAAAATTCACCCCTCCACTTT
CASSEQGAQNSPLHF
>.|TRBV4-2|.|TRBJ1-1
TGTGCCAGCAGCCAAGATCCCTCCGTGGAGACTGAAGCTTTCTTT
CASSQDPSVETEAFF
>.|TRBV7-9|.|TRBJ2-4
TGTGCCAGCAGCCGTCAAGGACAGAGGGACATTCAGTACTTC
CASSRQGQRDIQYF